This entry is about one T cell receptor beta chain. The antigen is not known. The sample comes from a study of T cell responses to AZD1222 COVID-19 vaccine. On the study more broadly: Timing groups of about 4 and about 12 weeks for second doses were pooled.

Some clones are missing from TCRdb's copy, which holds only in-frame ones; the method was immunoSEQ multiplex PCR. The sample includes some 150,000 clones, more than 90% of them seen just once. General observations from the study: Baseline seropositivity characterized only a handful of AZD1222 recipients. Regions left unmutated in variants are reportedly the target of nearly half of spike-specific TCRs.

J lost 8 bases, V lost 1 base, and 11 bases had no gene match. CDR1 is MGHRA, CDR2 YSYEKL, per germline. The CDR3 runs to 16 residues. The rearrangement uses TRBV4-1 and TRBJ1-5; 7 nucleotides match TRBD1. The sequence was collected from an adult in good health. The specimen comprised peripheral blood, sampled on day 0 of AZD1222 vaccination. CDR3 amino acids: CASSQVVDRKGEPQHF. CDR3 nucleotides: TGCGCCAGCAGCCAAGTCGTGGACAGGAAAGGGGAGCCCCAGCATTTT.